This is a list of T cell receptor beta chains from one sample in a study of blood T cell repertoires in COVID-19. The protocol was immunoSEQ multiplex PCR, while the TCRdb copy is restricted to in-frame clones and leaves out a portion. This table has about 190,000 clones, roughly 90% appearing once. What was sequenced was peripheral blood. Receptors originate from a man aged 50-59 years with acute or convalescent COVID-19. Each CDR3 is given with its conserved first and last residue. The D gene is left open where the match is weak.

>TRBJ1-6|TRBV27|TRBD1
CASSFEGSGGSPLHF
TGTGCCAGCAGTTTCGAAGGGTCAGGGGGTTCACCCCTCCACTTT
>TRBJ2-3|TRBV5-1|NA
CASSLYQAMGTDTQYF
TGCGCCAGCAGCTTGTATCAGGCGATGGGCACAGATACGCAGTATTTT
>TRBJ1-1|TRBV5-8|NA
CASSSHLSRMNTEAFF
TGTGCCAGCAGCTCACACCTCTCGAGGATGAACACTGAAGCTTTCTTT
>TRBJ1-4|TRBV27|TRBD1
CASSPGQGQMATNEKLFF
TGTGCCAGCAGTCCGGGACAGGGGCAGATGGCAACTAATGAAAAACTGTTTTTT
>TRBJ2-1|TRBV29-1|TRBD1
CSVDALDRGYNEQFF
TGCAGCGTTGATGCCCTGGACAGGGGGTACAATGAGCAGTTCTTC
>TRBJ1-1|TRBV29-1|NA
CSVRRRGRGKLFPEAFF
TGCAGCGTCCGGCGCAGGGGCCGTGGGAAACTGTTCCCTGAAGCTTTCTTT
>TRBJ1-1|TRBV6-4|NA
CASSPSGHTNTEAFF
TGTGCCAGCAGTCCTTCGGGACACACGAACACTGAAGCTTTCTTT
>TRBJ2-7|TRBV30|NA
CAWGRGYEQYF
TGTGCCTGGGGGCGGGGATACGAGCAGTACTTC
>TRBJ2-1|TRBV24-1|NA
CATSDATPRLEDEQFF
TGTGCCACCAGTGATGCGACTCCCAGACTTGAAGATGAGCAGTTCTTC
>TRBJ1-2|TRBV2|NA
CASRPLLRDYGYTF
TGTGCCAGCCGTCCCCTCCTACGCGACTATGGCTACACCTTC
>TRBJ2-1|TRBV7-2|TRBD1
CASSLGTGQYNEQFF
TGTGCCAGCAGCTTAGGGACAGGGCAATACAATGAGCAGTTCTTC
>TRBJ2-2|TRBV6-1|TRBD1
CASSGRTGGDTGELFF
TGTGCCAGCAGTGGGCGGACAGGGGGCGACACCGGGGAGCTGTTTTTT
>TRBJ2-6|TRBV9|NA
CASSVGASGANVLTF
TGTGCCAGCAGCGTGGGGGCGAGTGGGGCCAACGTCCTGACTTTC
>TRBJ1-2|TRBV7-2|NA
CASSKNGLEYGYTF
TGTGCCAGCAGTAAAAACGGCTTGGAGTATGGCTACACCTTC
>TRBJ2-2|TRBV7-9|NA
CASSPRRGENTGELFF
TGTGCCAGCAGCCCCCGCAGGGGCGAGAACACCGGGGAGCTGTTTTTT
>TRBJ2-7|TRBV6-2/TRBV6-3|TRBD1
CASSTGQGTYEQYF
TGTGCCAGCAGCACCGGACAGGGGACCTACGAGCAGTACTTC
>TRBJ2-4|TRBV3-1/TRBV3-2|NA
CASSQEGGVNIQYF
TGTGCCAGCAGCCAAGAGGGTGGAGTAAACATTCAGTACTTC
>TRBJ2-3|TRBV4-1|TRBD1
CASSLRDRVSDTQYF
TGCGCCAGCAGCCTCCGGGACAGGGTATCAGATACGCAGTATTTT
>TRBJ2-3|TRBV15|TRBD2
CATSSRRSGGGDTQYF
TGTGCCACCAGCAGCCGCCGGTCGGGAGGGGGAGATACGCAGTATTTT
>TRBJ1-6|TRBV25-1|NA
CASSEDGALYSPLHF
TGTGCCAGCAGTGAAGATGGGGCCCTTTATTCACCCCTCCACTTT
>TRBJ1-6|TRBV28|TRBD1
CASSFTTGAPLHF
TGTGCCAGCAGTTTTACGACAGGGGCGCCCCTCCACTTT
>TRBJ1-2|TRBV6-5|NA
CASSQDYYGYTF
TGTGCCAGCAGTCAGGACTACTATGGCTACACCTTC
>TRBJ2-1|TRBV29-1|NA
CSVGASHNEQFF
TGCAGCGTTGGGGCTAGCCACAATGAGCAGTTCTTC
>TRBJ2-1|TRBV19|TRBD2
CASSSYSGRVRAIYNEQFF
TGTGCCAGTAGTTCATATAGCGGGAGGGTCCGGGCAATTTACAATGAGCAGTTCTTC
>TRBJ1-6|TRBV27|NA
CASRLNRAVWNSPLHF
TGTGCCAGCAGACTCAACAGGGCTGTCTGGAATTCACCCCTCCACTTT
>TRBJ1-5|TRBV10-2|NA
CASSEFLASPQHF
TGCGCCAGCAGTGAGTTTTTGGCCTCGCCCCAGCATTTT
>TRBJ1-2|TRBV7-2|NA
CASSLVGTTNYGYTF
TGTGCCAGCAGCTTAGTGGGGACAACTAACTATGGCTACACCTTC
>TRBJ2-1|TRBV7-6|NA
CASSSGNEQFF
TGTGCCAGCAGCTCCGGGAATGAGCAGTTCTTC
>TRBJ1-1|TRBV28|NA
CASSLYPGHSEAFF
TGTGCCAGCAGTTTATATCCGGGACATTCTGAAGCTTTCTTT
>TRBJ1-5|TRBV23-1|NA
CASSNGWRQPQHF
TGCGCCAGCAGTAACGGGTGGCGTCAGCCCCAGCATTTT
>TRBJ1-5|TRBV27|NA
CASQISGTLKGGNQPQHF
TGTGCCAGTCAGATTTCCGGGACGCTTAAAGGGGGAAATCAGCCCCAGCATTTT
>TRBJ2-6|TRBV28|NA
CASSSGAGANVLTF
TGTGCCAGCAGTTCCGGGGCTGGGGCCAACGTCCTGACTTTC
>TRBJ2-7|TRBV5-1|TRBD1
CASSGQGAGYEQYF
TGCGCCAGCAGCGGACAGGGGGCAGGGTACGAGCAGTACTTC
>TRBJ1-2|TRBV2|NA
CASSEAAYGYTF
TGTGCCAGCAGTGAAGCGGCTTATGGCTACACCTTC
>TRBJ2-6|TRBV11-2|TRBD1
CASSGTAGANVLTF
TGTGCCAGCAGTGGGACAGCCGGGGCCAACGTCCTGACTTTC
>TRBJ2-2|TRBV5-6|NA
CASSLRTGQGGLFF
TGTGCCAGCAGCTTGCGGACCGGACAAGGCGGGCTGTTTTTT
>TRBJ1-1|TRBV6-5|NA
CASSYVGRTDEAFF
TGTGCCAGCAGTTACGTAGGGCGGACAGATGAAGCTTTCTTT
>TRBJ1-1|TRBV12-3/TRBV12-4|NA
CASSSGEAFF
TGTGCCAGCAGCTCCGGTGAAGCTTTCTTT
>TRBJ2-2|TRBV5-8|TRBD2
CASLWGGANTGELFF
TGTGCCAGCTTGTGGGGGGGAGCGAACACCGGGGAGCTGTTTTTT
>TRBJ2-5|TRBV27|NA
CASSFGRAGETQYF
TGTGCCAGCAGTTTTGGCAGGGCGGGGGAGACCCAGTACTTC
>TRBJ1-1|TRBV5-1|NA
CASSLTLDTRDTEAFF
TGCGCCAGCAGCTTGACCCTGGACACCCGGGACACTGAAGCTTTCTTT
>TRBJ2-2|TRBV4-2|NA
CASSQRAGTAETGELFF
TGTGCCAGCAGCCAGAGGGCCGGAACCGCGGAGACCGGGGAGCTGTTTTTT
>TRBJ2-2|TRBV20-1|TRBD1
CSASRGQNTGELFF
TGCAGTGCTAGTAGGGGGCAGAACACCGGGGAGCTGTTTTTT
>TRBJ1-3|TRBV6-1|TRBD1
CASSEGTVNTIYF
TGTGCCAGCAGTGAGGGGACAGTTAACACCATATATTTT
>TRBJ1-1|TRBV18|NA
CASSPLILGASTEAFF
TGTGCCAGCTCACCACTAATTCTGGGGGCGAGCACTGAAGCTTTCTTT
>TRBJ1-6|TRBV14|NA
CASSQEGFNSPLHF
TGTGCCAGCAGCCAAGAGGGCTTCAATTCACCCCTCCACTTT
>TRBJ2-1|TRBV11-2|TRBD1
CASGRTGEGEQFF
TGTGCCAGCGGGCGGACAGGGGAAGGTGAGCAGTTCTTC
>TRBJ1-4|TRBV5-1|NA
CASSLGGRQVFGNEKLFF
TGCGCCAGCAGCTTGGGAGGCCGACAGGTTTTCGGTAATGAAAAACTGTTTTTT
>TRBJ2-1|TRBV27|NA
CASTSGTSSYNEQFF
TGTGCCAGCACCTCCGGGACAAGCTCCTACAATGAGCAGTTCTTC
>TRBJ2-5|TRBV28|NA
CASSLTGIETQYF
TGTGCCAGCAGTTTAACGGGGATTGAGACCCAGTACTTC
>TRBJ2-5|TRBV7-9|TRBD2
CATTRASGRQETQYF
TGTGCCACCACGCGGGCTAGCGGGAGACAGGAGACCCAGTACTTC
>TRBJ2-7|TRBV11-2|TRBD1
CASSLWDRAYEQYF
TGTGCCAGCAGCTTATGGGACAGGGCCTACGAGCAGTACTTC